The 19 T cell receptor beta chains below all came from one sample that was sequenced in a study of OX40 agonist ivuxolimab in advanced cancers. Sequencing was performed with immunoSEQ multiplex PCR; in TCRdb, only in-frame clones are kept and a portion is missing. The sample has about 80,000 clones, roughly 85% seen once; the top ten hold 1.5% to 2%. The specimen comprised CD4+ or CD8+ T cells sorted from blood, sampled in a trial of the OX40 agonist ivuxolimab. All receptors come from an adult with an advanced solid tumor such as melanoma, head and neck, liver or kidney cancer.

This clone was counted once. The J gene is TRBJ2-5, the V gene TRBV7-3; D unclear. The V gene lost 1 base and the J gene lost 4 bases, with 4 bases spanning the gap. The CDR3 length is 12 residues. Germline values: CDR1 SGHTA, CDR2 FQGTGA. As DNA, the CDR3 is TGTGCCAGCAGCTTAATGGGAGAGACCCAGTACTTC. It specifies CASSLMGETQYF.

The chain is built from TRBV5-6 and TRBJ2-7; D is unresolved. With 0 bases removed from V and 7 bases from J, the gap between germline ends came to 11 bases. Looked up from germline, CDR1 is SGHDT and CDR2 is YYEEEE. This CDR3 has 13 amino acids. CDR3 DNA sequence: TGTGCCAGCAGCTTGGATGTGTTGAGTGAGCAGTACTTC. This encodes CASSLDVLSEQYF. Based on the CDR3 plus reference TRBV5-6 and TRBJ2-7, the full variable domain is DAGVTQSPTHLIKTRGQQVTLRCSPKSGHDTVSWYQQALGQGPQFIFQYYEEEERQRGNFPDRFSGHQFPNYSSELNVNALLLGDSALYLCASSLDVLSEQYFGPGTRLTVT.

The chain combines TRBV6-1 with TRBJ1-2, with TRBD1 matching over 8 bases. The J segment lost 4 bases and the V segment lost 4 bases, leaving 14 bases of the junction unmatched. CDR1 MNHNS and CDR2 SASEGT come from the germline V gene. This CDR3 contains 17 residues. DNA of the CDR3: TGTGCCAGCAGTGGGGGGACAGGAGGACCCCTTTCCTATGGCTACACCTTC. Its translation is CASSGGTGGPLSYGYTF.

The chain combines TRBV28 with TRBJ2-7; TRBD1 is a possible D gene (7 bases). The germline V gene encodes CDR1 MDHEN and CDR2 SYDVKM. The length of the CDR3 is 15 residues. V was clipped by 6 bases and J by 6 bases, with 21 bases between them. The CDR3 DNA sequence: TGTGCCAGCAGCCTCAGGGGGTTCGCGGGGACCGAGCAGTACTTC. This encodes CASSLRGFAGTEQYF.

The chain is built from TRBV18 and TRBJ2-1; weak D call: TRBD2 (7 bases). The germline CDR1 and CDR2 sequences are KGHSH and LQKENI. Trimming stripped 0 bases from V and 6 bases from J, with 15 bases between. The CDR3 is made up of 16 amino acids. The CDR3 DNA reads as TGTGCCAGCTCACCACCCGGTGGGGGGGCCCCCAATGAGCAGTTCTTC. This sequence encodes CASSPPGGGAPNEQFF.

The chain joins TRBV6-1 to TRBJ2-1; 8 bases align to TRBD2. The CDR3 length is 15 residues. CDR1 MNHNS and CDR2 SASEGT come from the germline V gene. Trimming cost V 1 base and J 4 bases; bases outside gene matches: 3. Here the CDR3 reads CASSEVAGQYNEQFF. CDR3 sequence (DNA): TGTGCCAGCAGTGAAGTAGCGGGGCAATACAATGAGCAGTTCTTC.

This clone was detected only once. Other DNA sequences within the sample encode an identical CDR3. V usage is TRBV4-3 and J usage is TRBJ2-1; no clear D gene. From germline, CDR1 is LGHNA and CDR2 YSLEER. The ends were cut back, 0 bases at V and 3 bases at J, with 6 bases in the middle. CDR3 length: 14 residues. The CDR3, as DNA: TGCGCCAGCAGCCAAGATTACAGCTACAATGAGCAGTTCTTC. Its protein is CASSQDYSYNEQFF.

The chain uses TRBV9 and TRBJ1-2; possibly TRBD1 for D (5 bases). Looked up from germline, CDR1 is SGDLS and CDR2 is YYNGEE. V lost 2 bases, J lost 5 bases, and 16 bases lay in between. CDR3 length equals 15 residues. In nucleotides, the CDR3 is TGTGCCAGCAGCGTGAGGGCGGGGCCGACTTATGGCTACACCTTC. It codes for CASSVRAGPTYGYTF.

V gene TRBV7-9 combines with J gene TRBJ2-2; 7 bases line up with TRBD1. V gave up 5 bases and J gave up 1 base; unmatched junction bases: 7. The germline V gene encodes CDR1 SEHNR and CDR2 FQNEAQ (reference sequence). The length of the CDR3 is 16 residues. CDR3 bases: TGTGCCAGCAGCCCTCTGGGGGACAGGAACACCGGGGAGCTGTTTTTT. Translating gives CASSPLGDRNTGELFF.

The V and J genes are TRBV12-5 and TRBJ2-5, with 12 bases identical to TRBD2. This CDR3 contains 16 residues. Looked up from germline, CDR1 is LGHNT and CDR2 is FRNRAP. V trimming: 6 bases; J trimming: 3 bases; junction bases outside the gene matches: 8. The CDR3 loop reads CASGPNGLAGKETQYF. CDR3 bases: TGTGCTAGTGGACCGAACGGACTAGCGGGGAAAGAGACCCAGTACTTC.

This rearrangement joins TRBV4-2 to TRBJ2-2; 8 bases line up with TRBD2. The trim removed 2 bases at V and 6 bases at J, leaving 2 bases unmatched. Germline values: CDR1 LGHNA, CDR2 YNFKEQ. This CDR3 has 14 amino acids. The CDR3 is CASSQSGSSGELFF. For the CDR3, the DNA is TGTGCCAGCAGCCAAAGCGGGAGTTCCGGGGAGCTGTTTTTT.

This chain joins TRBV7-8 and TRBJ1-1; 8 nucleotides align to TRBD1. V lost 4 bases, J lost 1 base, and 11 bases stayed unmatched. The CDR3 totals 17 residues. Germline CDR1 is SGHVS and CDR2 is FQNEAQ. This CDR3 reads CASSSPRDRLTNTEAFF. In DNA form, the CDR3 reads TGTGCCAGCAGCTCCCCGCGGGACAGGCTCACGAACACTGAAGCTTTCTTT.

This clone turned up a few times. V gene TRBV2 combines with J gene TRBJ2-3; 11 nucleotides agree with TRBD1. The CDR3 is made up of 13 amino acids. Germline lookup yields CDR1 SNHLY and CDR2 FYNNEI. Trimming at V came to 6 bases and at J to 4 bases, leaving 0 bases not matched to a gene. The CDR3 DNA reads TGTGCCAGCAGGGGACAGGGGGCAGATACGCAGTATTTT. Its translation is CASRGQGADTQYF.

This sequence joins TRBV27 and TRBJ2-7; D is perhaps TRBD1 or TRBD2 (5 bases each). CDR3 length equals 15 residues. CDR1 is MNHEY, CDR2 SMNVEV, per germline (reference sequence). Trimming pared 2 bases from V and 0 bases from J, leaving 11 bases between. The CDR3 spells CASSLGAGSSYEQYF. In DNA form, the CDR3 reads TGTGCCAGCAGTTTAGGAGCAGGGAGCTCCTACGAGCAGTACTTC.

The rearrangement uses TRBV5-1 and TRBJ1-5; D is uncertain. Germline V gene sequence: CDR1 SGHRS, CDR2 YFSETQ. Trimming took off 0 bases at V and 0 bases at J, with 4 bases between the two ends. This CDR3 region has 14 residues. The CDR3 is CASSLGVSNQPQHF. The CDR3, as DNA: TGCGCCAGCAGCTTGGGAGTTAGCAATCAGCCCCAGCATTTT.

The chain uses TRBV6-6 and TRBJ2-2; D is uncertain. This CDR3 is built from 13 residues. In germline, CDR1 is MNHNY, CDR2 SVGAGI (reference sequence). Trimming removed 4 bases from V and 4 bases from J, with 7 bases in between. CDR3 residues: CASSSFGTGELFF. For the CDR3, the DNA is TGTGCCAGCAGTTCATTCGGCACCGGGGAGCTGTTTTTT.

The rearrangement links TRBV7-2 to TRBJ1-4, with 8 bases lining up with TRBD1. The CDR3 length is 16 residues. V lost 4 bases and J lost 2; bases outside the gene matches: 6. CDR1 and CDR2 from the germline V gene are SGHTA and FQGNSA. The CDR3 nucleotides read TGTGCCAGCAGCTCCAACAGGGGGATCACTAATGAAAAACTGTTTTTT. Amino acid sequence: CASSSNRGITNEKLFF.

The V gene is TRBV6-5, the J gene TRBJ1-4, with TRBD1 identical over 9 bases. V lost 2 bases, J lost 5 bases, and 3 bases stayed unmatched. The CDR3 consists of 15 residues. In germline, CDR1 is MNHEY, CDR2 SVGAGI. CDR3 region: CASSYDRGWNEKLFF. DNA of the CDR3: TGTGCCAGCAGTTACGACAGGGGGTGGAATGAAAAACTGTTTTTT.

The rearrangement links TRBV29-1 to TRBJ2-4; D is tentatively TRBD1 or TRBD2 (5 bases each). Germline V gene lookup returns CDR1 SQVTM and CDR2 ANQGSEA. V lost 5 bases and J lost 0, with 8 bases in between. The CDR3 is made up of 13 amino acids. This CDR3 is CSVWGTAKNIQYF. Written as DNA, the CDR3 is TGCAGCGTTTGGGGGACAGCCAAAAACATTCAGTACTTC.